These 8 T cell receptor beta chains came from one sample sequenced in a study of blood T cell repertoires in COVID-19. Libraries were prepared by immunoSEQ multiplex PCR; TCRdb keeps only in-frame clonotypes and omits some of them. The table has about 170,000 clones, 85% to 90% seen once. Input material: peripheral blood. These receptors were taken from a man aged 50-59 years who had recovered from COVID-19.

The chain carries TRBV29-1 and TRBJ2-3, with TRBD1 as a possible D gene (6 bases). The germline V and J ends were trimmed by 7 bases and 3 bases, with 8 bases remaining between them. CDR3 length: 11 amino acids. Germline V CDR1 and CDR2: SQVTM, ANQGSEA. CDR3 nucleotides: TGCAGCGCTGACAGGACAGATACGCAGTATTTT. The encoded protein is CSADRTDTQYF.

The chain combines TRBV7-2 with TRBJ1-4; D remains unclear. V dropped 5 bases and J dropped 8 bases, with 15 bases sitting between them. This CDR3 comprises 14 residues. Per germline, CDR1 SGHTA and CDR2 FQGNSA. The CDR3 DNA is TGTGCCAGCAGCATGCCAGGCATTAGGGAAAAACTGTTTTTT. Its protein product is CASSMPGIREKLFF.

The chain couples TRBV5-4 to TRBJ2-1; TRBD1 aligns across 8 bases. Trimming at V came to 3 bases and at J to 2 bases, leaving 4 bases not matched to a gene. CDR3 length: 15 amino acids. The germline V gene has CDR1 SGHNT and CDR2 YYREEE (reference sequence). CDR3: CASSSGQGTYNEQFF. CDR3 nucleotide sequence: TGTGCCAGCAGCTCCGGACAGGGTACCTACAATGAGCAGTTCTTC.

The chain has TRBV9 and TRBJ2-5; weak D call: TRBD2 (7 bases). Trimming shortened V by 2 bases and J by 1 base, and 12 bases separated the two germline ends. The CDR3 totals 15 residues. Germline V gives CDR1 SGDLS, CDR2 YYNGEE. The CDR3 sequence is CASSVGGGGQETQYF. The CDR3 bases are TGTGCCAGCAGCGTCGGGGGAGGGGGCCAAGAGACCCAGTACTTC.

V is TRBV6-5 and J is TRBJ1-2; D is undetermined. The CDR3 length is 11 residues. CDR1 and CDR2 from the germline V gene are MNHEY and SVGAGI. V was shortened by 8 bases and J by 7 bases, with 11 bases between the two germline ends. Here the CDR3 reads CASGLLSGYTF. CDR3 in DNA: TGTGCCAGCGGACTTCTAAGTGGCTACACCTTC.

This clone has just a few counts. V and J are TRBV6-2 or TRBV6-3 and TRBJ1-5; a possible D gene is TRBD1 (5 bases). Looked up from germline, CDR1 is MNHEY and CDR2 is SVGEGT. V dropped 4 bases and J dropped 2 bases, with 12 bases sitting between them. There are 15 residues in the CDR3. The CDR3 sequence: CASSSQTRGNQPQHF. The CDR3 nucleotides read TGTGCCAGCAGTTCCCAAACCAGGGGCAATCAGCCCCAGCATTTT.

This clone has only a few counts. The chain combines TRBV10-1 with TRBJ2-7, with 8 positions matching TRBD1. Germline lookup yields CDR1 WNHNN and CDR2 SYGVQD (reference sequence). The J segment lost 5 bases and the V segment lost 8 bases, leaving 11 bases of the junction unmatched. The CDR3 extends over 14 amino acids. CDR3: CASGSGTGPNEQYF. CDR3 DNA: TGCGCCAGCGGATCCGGGACAGGACCGAACGAGCAGTACTTC.

This clone was seen more than once but under ten times. In nucleotides, the CDR3 is TGTGCCAGCAGTCGTGACAGCTACGAGCAGTACTTC. Protein: CASSRDSYEQYF. V and J are TRBV6-2 or TRBV6-3 and TRBJ2-7; a weak D match, TRBD1 (5 bases). The V end was cut by 5 bases, the J end by 3 bases, with 8 bases between. The germline V gene encodes CDR1 MNHEY and CDR2 SVGEGT. This CDR3 comprises 12 residues.